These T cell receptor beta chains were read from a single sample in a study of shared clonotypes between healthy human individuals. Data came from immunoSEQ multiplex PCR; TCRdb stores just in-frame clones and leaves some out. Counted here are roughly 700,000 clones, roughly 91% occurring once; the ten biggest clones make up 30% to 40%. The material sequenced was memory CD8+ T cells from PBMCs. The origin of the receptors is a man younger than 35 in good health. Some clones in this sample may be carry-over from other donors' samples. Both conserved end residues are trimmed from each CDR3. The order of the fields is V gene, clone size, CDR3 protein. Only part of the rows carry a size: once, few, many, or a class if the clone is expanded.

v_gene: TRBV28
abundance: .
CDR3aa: ASSLRRGLYNEQF

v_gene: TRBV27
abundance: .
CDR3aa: ASSWDQTSYNEQF

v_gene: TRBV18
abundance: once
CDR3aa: ASSLSERQEPLNTEAF

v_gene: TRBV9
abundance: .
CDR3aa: ASSVGGRSPEKLF

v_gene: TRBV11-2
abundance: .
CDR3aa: ASSLATSGSSYEQY

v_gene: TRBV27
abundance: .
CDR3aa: ASSLMGSEDTQY

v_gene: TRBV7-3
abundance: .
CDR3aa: ASSLTTSRSEQF

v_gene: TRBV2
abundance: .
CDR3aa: ASLGVSLSVDSSYEQY

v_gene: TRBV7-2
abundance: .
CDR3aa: ASSTNWAASWNTEAF

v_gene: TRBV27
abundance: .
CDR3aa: ASSPWTSGSYNEQF

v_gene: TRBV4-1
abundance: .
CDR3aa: ASSQDLGQGAHEQY

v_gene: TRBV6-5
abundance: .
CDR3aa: ASSYSGTSIAYEQY

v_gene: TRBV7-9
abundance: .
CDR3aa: ASSRNSGPYNEQF

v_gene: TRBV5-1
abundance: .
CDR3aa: ASPLGDMVRPFRYEQY

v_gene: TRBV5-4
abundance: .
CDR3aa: ASSLSGRETATQY

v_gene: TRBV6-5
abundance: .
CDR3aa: ASSTLIQGDYEQY

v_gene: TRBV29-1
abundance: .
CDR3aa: SVVGHGTSYEQY

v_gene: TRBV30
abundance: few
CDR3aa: AWSGGRISEAF

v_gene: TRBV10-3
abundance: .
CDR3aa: AIRAEDRTGVYGYT

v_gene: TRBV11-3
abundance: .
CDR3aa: ASSFKIRGPYEQY

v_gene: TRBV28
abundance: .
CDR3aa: ASSPTVGGVYGYT

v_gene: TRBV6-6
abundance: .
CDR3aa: ASSYPPGQFTYEQY

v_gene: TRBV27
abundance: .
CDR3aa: ASSQTAGGPHEQY

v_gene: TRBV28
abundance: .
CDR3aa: ASSLWDRNNSPLH

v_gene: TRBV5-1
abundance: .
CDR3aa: ASTLAPLENEQF

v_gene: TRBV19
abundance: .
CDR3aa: ASSIVASAYEQY

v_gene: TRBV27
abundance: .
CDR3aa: ASSLATYYNEQF

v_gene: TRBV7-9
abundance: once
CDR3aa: ASSPWGTRDSYEQY

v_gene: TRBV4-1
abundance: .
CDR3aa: ASSQDRGDNYGYT

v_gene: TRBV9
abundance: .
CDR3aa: ASSPLRTTAGNTIY

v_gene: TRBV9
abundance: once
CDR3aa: ASSVGGDKYEQY

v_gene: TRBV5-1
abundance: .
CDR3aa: ASSGTSAGAVPGELF

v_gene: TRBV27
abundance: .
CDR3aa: ASSSYSRGSSYNEQF

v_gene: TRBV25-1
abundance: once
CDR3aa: ASSGYTGVSYGYT

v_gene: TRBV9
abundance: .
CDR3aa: ASSVSGTASTDTQY

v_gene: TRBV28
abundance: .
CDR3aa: ASSPGQGWGYEQY

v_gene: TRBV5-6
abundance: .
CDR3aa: ASSLGDNYGYT

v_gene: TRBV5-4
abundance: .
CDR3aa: ASSLAGTPSTDTQY

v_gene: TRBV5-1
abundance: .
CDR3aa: ASSFYRGKAYEQY

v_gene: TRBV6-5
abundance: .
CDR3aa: ASSWTRTDFPYEQY

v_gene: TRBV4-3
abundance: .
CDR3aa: ASSQVIAGEGVQETQY

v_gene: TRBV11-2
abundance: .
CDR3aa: ASSLGGLAGGGKNIQY

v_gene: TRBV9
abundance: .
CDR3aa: ASSRGGGEDFTYNEQF

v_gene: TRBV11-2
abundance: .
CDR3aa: ASSSGPPYEQY

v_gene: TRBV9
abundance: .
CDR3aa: ASSPGEGVEQY

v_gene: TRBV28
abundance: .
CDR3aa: ASSLGDGVTYEQY

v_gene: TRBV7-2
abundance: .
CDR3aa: ASSLGPLAGGYYEQY

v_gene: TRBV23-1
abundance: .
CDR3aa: ASSQSGGARPDTQY

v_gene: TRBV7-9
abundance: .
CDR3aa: ASGLVSYEQY

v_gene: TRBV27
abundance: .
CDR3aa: ASSPTVSPYNEQF